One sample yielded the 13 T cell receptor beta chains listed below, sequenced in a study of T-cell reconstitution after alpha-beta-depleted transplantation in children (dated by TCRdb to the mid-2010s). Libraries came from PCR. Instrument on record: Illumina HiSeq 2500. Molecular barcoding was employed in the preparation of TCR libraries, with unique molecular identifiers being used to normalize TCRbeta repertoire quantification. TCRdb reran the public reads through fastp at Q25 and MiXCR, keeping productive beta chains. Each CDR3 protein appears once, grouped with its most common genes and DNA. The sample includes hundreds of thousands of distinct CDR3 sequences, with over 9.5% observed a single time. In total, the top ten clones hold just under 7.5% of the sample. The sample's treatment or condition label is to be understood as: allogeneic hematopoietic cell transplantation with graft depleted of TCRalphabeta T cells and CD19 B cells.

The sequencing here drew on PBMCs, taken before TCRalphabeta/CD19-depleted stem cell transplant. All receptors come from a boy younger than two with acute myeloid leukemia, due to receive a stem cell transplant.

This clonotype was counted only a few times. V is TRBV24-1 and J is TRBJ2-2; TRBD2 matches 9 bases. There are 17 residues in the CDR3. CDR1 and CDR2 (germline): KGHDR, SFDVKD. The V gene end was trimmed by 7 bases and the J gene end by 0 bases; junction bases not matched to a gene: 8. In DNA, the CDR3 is TGTGCCACCAGACAGCGGGGGGCCAGGGCGAACACCGGGGAGCTGTTTTTT. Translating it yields CATRQRGARANTGELFF.

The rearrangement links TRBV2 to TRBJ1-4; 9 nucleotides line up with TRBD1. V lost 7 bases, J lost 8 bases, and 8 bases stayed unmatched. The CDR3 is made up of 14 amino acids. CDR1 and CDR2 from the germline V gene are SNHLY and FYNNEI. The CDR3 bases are TGTGCCAGCACTACGACAGGGGGGGCCGAAAAACTGTTTTTT. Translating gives CASTTTGGAEKLFF.

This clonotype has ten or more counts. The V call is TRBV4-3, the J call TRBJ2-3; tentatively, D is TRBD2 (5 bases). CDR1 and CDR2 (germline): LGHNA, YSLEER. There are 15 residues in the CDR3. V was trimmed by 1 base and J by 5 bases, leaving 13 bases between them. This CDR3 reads CASSQGGLTGDTQYF. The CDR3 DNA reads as TGCGCCAGCAGCCAAGGAGGACTGACGGGAGATACGCAGTATTTT.

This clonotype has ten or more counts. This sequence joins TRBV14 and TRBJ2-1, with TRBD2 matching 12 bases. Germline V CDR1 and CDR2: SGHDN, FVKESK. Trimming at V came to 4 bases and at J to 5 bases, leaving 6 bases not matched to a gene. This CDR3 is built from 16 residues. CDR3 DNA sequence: TGTGCCAGCAGCCGGACTAGCGGGATCGGGAACAATGAGCAGTTCTTC. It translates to CASSRTSGIGNNEQFF.

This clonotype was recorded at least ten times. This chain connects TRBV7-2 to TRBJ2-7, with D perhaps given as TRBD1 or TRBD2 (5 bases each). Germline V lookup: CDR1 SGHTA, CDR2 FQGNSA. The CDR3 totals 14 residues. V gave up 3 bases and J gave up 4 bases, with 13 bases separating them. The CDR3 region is CASSFSRDLYEQYF. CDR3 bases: TGTGCCAGCAGCTTCAGCCGGGACCTTTACGAGCAGTACTTC.

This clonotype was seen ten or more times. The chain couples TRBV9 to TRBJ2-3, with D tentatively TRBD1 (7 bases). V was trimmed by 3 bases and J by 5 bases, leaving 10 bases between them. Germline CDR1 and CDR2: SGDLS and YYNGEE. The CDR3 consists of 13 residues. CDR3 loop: CASSGQGGDTQYF. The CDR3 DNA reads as TGTGCCAGCAGCGGACAGGGAGGAGATACGCAGTATTTT.

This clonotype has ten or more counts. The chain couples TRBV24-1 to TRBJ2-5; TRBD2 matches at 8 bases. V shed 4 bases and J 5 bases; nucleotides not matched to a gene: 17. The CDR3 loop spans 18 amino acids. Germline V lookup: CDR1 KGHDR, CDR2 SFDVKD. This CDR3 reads CATSDPPESTSAVETQYF. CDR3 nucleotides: TGTGCCACCAGTGACCCCCCCGAGTCGACTAGCGCGGTGGAGACCCAGTACTTC.

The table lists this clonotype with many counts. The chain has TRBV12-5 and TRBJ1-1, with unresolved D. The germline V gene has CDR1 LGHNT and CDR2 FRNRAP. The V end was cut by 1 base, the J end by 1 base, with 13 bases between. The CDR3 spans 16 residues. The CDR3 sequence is CASGLGNSKQNTEAFF. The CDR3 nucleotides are TGTGCTAGTGGTTTGGGAAACAGTAAGCAGAACACTGAAGCTTTCTTT.

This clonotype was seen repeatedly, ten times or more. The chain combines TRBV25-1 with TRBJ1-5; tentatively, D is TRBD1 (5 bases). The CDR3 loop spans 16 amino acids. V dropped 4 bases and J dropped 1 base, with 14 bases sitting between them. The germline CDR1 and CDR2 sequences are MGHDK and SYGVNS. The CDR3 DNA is TGTGCCAGCAGTGCTCCAGGGAAAGCCAGCAATCAGCCCCAGCATTTT. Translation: CASSAPGKASNQPQHF.

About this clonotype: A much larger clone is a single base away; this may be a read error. The CDR3 nucleotides are TGCGCCAGCAGCCAAGACAAGTCTGGAAACCCCATATATTTT. Translating gives CASSQDKSGNPIYF. This chain links TRBV4-3 with TRBJ1-3; no clear D. The CDR3 has 14 amino acids. In germline, CDR1 is LGHNA, CDR2 YSLEER.

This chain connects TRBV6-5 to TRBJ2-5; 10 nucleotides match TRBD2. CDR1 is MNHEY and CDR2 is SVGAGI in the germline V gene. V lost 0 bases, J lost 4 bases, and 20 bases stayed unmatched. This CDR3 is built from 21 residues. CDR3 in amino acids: CASSYSSEVASGSWARETQYF. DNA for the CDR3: TGTGCCAGCAGTTACTCGAGTGAGGTCGCTAGCGGGAGTTGGGCCCGAGAGACCCAGTACTTC.

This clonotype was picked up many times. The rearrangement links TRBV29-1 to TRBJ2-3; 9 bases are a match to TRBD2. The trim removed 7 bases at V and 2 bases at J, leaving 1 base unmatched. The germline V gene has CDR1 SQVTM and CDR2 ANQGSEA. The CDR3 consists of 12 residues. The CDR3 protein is CSGGGATDTQYF. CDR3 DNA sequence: TGCAGCGGCGGGGGGGCCACAGATACGCAGTATTTT.

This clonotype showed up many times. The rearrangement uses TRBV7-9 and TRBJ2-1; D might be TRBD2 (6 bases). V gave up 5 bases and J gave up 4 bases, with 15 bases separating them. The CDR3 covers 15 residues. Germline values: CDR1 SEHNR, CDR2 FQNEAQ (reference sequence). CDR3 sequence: CASSDGLHSYNEQFF. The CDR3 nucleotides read TGTGCCAGCAGCGATGGACTACACTCATACAATGAGCAGTTCTTC.